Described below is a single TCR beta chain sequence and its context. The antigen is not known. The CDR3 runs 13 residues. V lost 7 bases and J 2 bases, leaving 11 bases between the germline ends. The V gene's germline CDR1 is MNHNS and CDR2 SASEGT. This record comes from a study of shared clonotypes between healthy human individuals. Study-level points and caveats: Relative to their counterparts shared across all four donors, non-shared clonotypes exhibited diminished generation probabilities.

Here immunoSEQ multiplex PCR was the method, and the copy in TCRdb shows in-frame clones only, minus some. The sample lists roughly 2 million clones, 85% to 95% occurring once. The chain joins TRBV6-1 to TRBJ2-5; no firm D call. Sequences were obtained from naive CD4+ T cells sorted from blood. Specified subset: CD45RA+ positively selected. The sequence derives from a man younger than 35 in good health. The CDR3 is CASTGRLQETQYF. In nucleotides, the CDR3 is TGTGCCAGCACCGGACGCCTACAAGAGACCCAGTACTTC.